This T cell receptor beta chain was recovered during a study of blood T cell repertoires in COVID-19. About the research overall: Collection of acute and convalescent COVID-19 samples took place in the United States, Italy and Spain.

Donors were grouped by their self-reported clinical history. Two negative PCRs, clearance, or symptom resolution were required of recovered Cohort 3 donors. CDR3 size: 15 residues. In germline, CDR1 is MRHNA, CDR2 SNTAGT. The trim removed 4 bases at V and 5 bases at J, leaving 7 bases unmatched. In the authors' workflow: Using reference gene primer amplification, nucleated cell counts were estimated. Libraries were prepared by immunoSEQ multiplex PCR; TCRdb keeps only in-frame clonotypes and omits some of them. That table furnishes V, J and clone size, whereas the DNA furnished D and trimming. The sample yields just over 300,000 clones, roughly 85% seen once.

This TCR derives from a man aged 30 to 45 who had recovered from COVID-19. The chain uses TRBV6-4 and TRBJ2-3; 9 nucleotides line up with TRBD2. What was sequenced was PBMCs or T cells enriched from blood (not recorded which). The CDR3 DNA follows: TGTGCCAGCAGTGCCGAGGGTAGCGGGGGAGATACGCAGTATTTT. Amino acid sequence: CASSAEGSGGDTQYF.